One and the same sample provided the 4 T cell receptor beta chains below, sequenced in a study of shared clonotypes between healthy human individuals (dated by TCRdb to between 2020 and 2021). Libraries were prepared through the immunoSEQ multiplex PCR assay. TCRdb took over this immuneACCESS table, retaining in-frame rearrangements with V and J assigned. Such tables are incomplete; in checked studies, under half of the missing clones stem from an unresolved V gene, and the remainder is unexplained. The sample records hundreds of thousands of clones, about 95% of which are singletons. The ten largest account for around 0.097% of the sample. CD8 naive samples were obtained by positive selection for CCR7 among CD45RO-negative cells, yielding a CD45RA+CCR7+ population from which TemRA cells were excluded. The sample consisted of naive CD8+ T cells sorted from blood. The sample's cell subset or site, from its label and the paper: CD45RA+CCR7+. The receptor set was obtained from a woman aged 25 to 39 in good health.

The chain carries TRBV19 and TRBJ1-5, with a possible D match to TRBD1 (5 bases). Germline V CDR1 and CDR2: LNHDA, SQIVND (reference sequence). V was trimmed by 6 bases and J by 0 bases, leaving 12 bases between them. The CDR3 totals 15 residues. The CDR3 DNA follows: TGTGCCAGTAGCCGGCGGGGGGATAGCAATCAGCCCCAGCATTTT. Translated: CASSRRGDSNQPQHF.

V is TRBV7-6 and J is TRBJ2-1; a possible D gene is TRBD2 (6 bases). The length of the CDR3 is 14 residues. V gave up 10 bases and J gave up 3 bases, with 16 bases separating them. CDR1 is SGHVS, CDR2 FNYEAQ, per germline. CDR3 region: CATSRRRDYNEQFF. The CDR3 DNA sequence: TGTGCCACATCGAGGCGGCGGGACTACAATGAGCAGTTCTTC.

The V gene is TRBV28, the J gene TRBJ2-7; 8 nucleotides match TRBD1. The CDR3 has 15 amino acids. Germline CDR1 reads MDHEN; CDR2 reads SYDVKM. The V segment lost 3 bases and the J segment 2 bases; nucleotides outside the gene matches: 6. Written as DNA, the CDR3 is TGTGCCAGCAGTTTGCCGACAGGGGTTGCCTACGAGCAGTACTTC. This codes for CASSLPTGVAYEQYF.

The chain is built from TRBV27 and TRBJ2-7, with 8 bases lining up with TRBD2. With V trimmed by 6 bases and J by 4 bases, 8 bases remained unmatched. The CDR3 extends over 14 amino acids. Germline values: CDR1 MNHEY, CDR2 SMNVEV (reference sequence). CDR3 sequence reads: CASSPGLGGYEQYF. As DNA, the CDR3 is TGTGCCAGCAGCCCGGGACTAGGAGGATACGAGCAGTACTTC.